A single sample gave rise to the 23 T cell receptor beta chains below, sequenced in a study of T cells in Graves' hyperthyroidism and ophthalmopathy. Amplification targeted TCR beta CDR3 regions from RNA transcripts. In the first-round RT-PCR of the TCR CDR3, the HTBI primer set was used. TCRdb processed the multiplex PCR reads anew with MiXCR; each CDR3 protein has one entry. The table lists about 570,000 distinct CDR3 sequences, under 60% of them singletons. What was sequenced was peripheral blood or thyroid tissue (not recorded which). The origin of the receptors is an adult woman with Graves' disease, either hyperthyroidism or ophthalmopathy (not recorded which).

This clonotype was seen many times. The V gene is TRBV5-1, the J gene TRBJ2-2; D not certain. Per the germline V gene, CDR1 is SGHRS and CDR2 is YFSETQ. The CDR3 runs to 15 residues. V lost 0 bases to trimming and J lost 4 bases, with 10 bases between them. DNA of the CDR3: TGCGCCAGCAGCTTGGTTCTCCCAAGCACCGGGGAGCTGTTTTTT. Translated: CASSLVLPSTGELFF.

This clonotype was seen at least ten times. The gene calls are TRBV5-1 and TRBJ1-6; TRBD1 is a possible D gene (5 bases). Germline CDR1 SGHRS, CDR2 YFSETQ. V was clipped by 0 bases and J by 0 bases, with 7 bases between them. The CDR3 consists of 16 residues. CDR3 sequence (DNA): TGCGCCAGCAGCTTGGCAGGGAGCTCCTATAATTCACCCCTCCACTTT. Translation gives CASSLAGSSYNSPLHF.

This clonotype appeared many times. The chain is built from TRBV7-9 and TRBJ1-5; D not certain. Trimming removed 7 bases from V and 7 bases from J, with 14 bases in between. This CDR3 region has 13 residues. The germline V gene encodes CDR1 SEHNR and CDR2 FQNEAQ (reference sequence). The CDR3 loop reads CASTPGYGQPQHF. The CDR3 nucleotides read TGTGCCAGCACCCCCGGATATGGCCAGCCCCAGCATTTT. Full variable domain (remainder filled in from reference TRBV7-9 and TRBJ1-5): DTGVSQNPRHKITKRGQNVTFRCDPISEHNRLYWYRQTLGQGPEFLTYFQNEAQLEKSRLLSDRFSAERPKGSFSTLEIQRTEQGDSAMYLCASTPGYGQPQHFGDGTRLSIL.

This clonotype came up many times. The J gene is TRBJ2-5, the V gene TRBV19, with 8 bases fitting TRBD2. Per germline, CDR1 LNHDA and CDR2 SQIVND (reference sequence). This CDR3 contains 15 residues. With 7 bases clipped from V and 3 bases from J, the junction kept 10 bases outside the gene matches. The DNA of the CDR3 is TGTGCCAGTACGAACGTTCGAGCGGGAGAAGAGACCCAGTACTTC. It translates to CASTNVRAGEETQYF.

Regarding this clonotype: An end of the junction does not agree with germline; a read error may underlie this. The gene calls are TRBV20-1 and TRBJ2-5; weak D call: TRBD2 (6 bases). The germline CDR1 and CDR2 sequences are DFQATT and SNEGSKA (reference sequence). There are 15 residues in the CDR3. CDR3 sequence (DNA): TGCAGTGCTAGGGCTCGGCGGGGACCACAAGAGCCCCAGTACTTC. The encoded protein is CSARARRGPQEPQYF.

The chain joins TRBV7-2 to TRBJ1-5, with 11 bases that match TRBD1. The CDR3 has 13 amino acids. The V gene end was trimmed by 8 bases and the J gene end by 6 bases; junction bases not matched to a gene: 3. The germline V gene encodes CDR1 SGHTA and CDR2 FQGNSA. The CDR3 DNA sequence: TGTGCCAGCGGGACAGGGGGTATTCAGCCCCAGCATTTT. Residues: CASGTGGIQPQHF. Full variable domain (missing parts from reference TRBV7-2 and TRBJ1-5): GAGVSQSPSNKVTEKGKDVELRCDPISGHTALYWYRQSLGQGLEFLIYFQGNSAPDKSGLPSDRFSAERTGGSVSTLTIQRTQQEDSAVYLCASGTGGIQPQHFGDGTRLSIL.

With respect to this clonotype: A much larger clone is a single base away; this may be a read error. This chain uses TRBV24-1 with TRBJ2-5; 8 bases match TRBD2. V lost 9 bases, J lost 5 bases, and 7 bases stayed unmatched. The V gene's germline CDR1 is KGHDR and CDR2 SFDVKD. The CDR3 has 13 amino acids. In DNA form, the CDR3 reads TGTGCCACCGGCCGGGGGGGCCTGGAGACCCAGTACTTC. It specifies CATGRGGLETQYF.

This clonotype turned up a few times. V usage is TRBV18 and J usage is TRBJ1-6; possible D gene TRBD1, 6 bases. CDR1 and CDR2 from the germline V gene are KGHSH and LQKENI. The CDR3 runs 14 residues. Trimming removed 2 bases at V and 9 bases at J, with 11 bases between. CDR3 sequence reads: CASSPSGASSPLHF. The CDR3 nucleotides read TGTGCCAGCTCACCATCAGGGGCGAGTTCACCCCTCCACTTT.

This clonotype was picked up one time. J is TRBJ2-7 and V is TRBV7-9, with D perhaps TRBD1 or TRBD2 (5 bases each). Germline CDR1 and CDR2: SEHNR and FQNEAQ (reference sequence). V was shortened by 3 bases and J by 2 bases, with 11 bases between the two germline ends. The CDR3 loop spans 14 amino acids. This CDR3 is CASSLPWGTYEQYF. The CDR3 DNA reads TGTGCCAGCAGCTTGCCTTGGGGGACCTACGAGCAGTACTTC.

Here the CDR3 reads CASSAQNNEQFF. The CDR3 DNA is TGTGCCAGCAGCGCCCAAAACAATGAGCAGTTCTTC. V is TRBV9 and J is TRBJ2-1; D gene ambiguous. With 3 bases removed from V and 5 bases from J, the gap between germline ends came to 6 bases. The CDR3 loop spans 12 amino acids. Germline V lookup: CDR1 SGDLS, CDR2 YYNGEE.

The chain employs TRBV7-3 and TRBJ2-2; D possibly corresponds to TRBD1 (5 bases). Trimming pared 1 base from V and 0 bases from J, leaving 9 bases between. This CDR3 is built from 16 residues. Looked up from germline, CDR1 is SGHTA and CDR2 is FQGTGA. CDR3 DNA sequence: TGTGCCAGCAGCTTAATGGGGCGCGCGAACACCGGGGAGCTGTTTTTT. The encoded protein is CASSLMGRANTGELFF. Variable domain in full (rest from reference TRBV7-3 and TRBJ2-2): GAGVSQTPSNKVTEKGKYVELRCDPISGHTALYWYRQSLGQGPEFLIYFQGTGAADDSGLPNDRFFAVRPEGSVSTLKIQRTERGDSAVYLCASSLMGRANTGELFFGEGSRLTVL.

This chain uses TRBV7-3 with TRBJ2-1, with TRBD1 matching over 9 bases. Germline assignment: CDR1 SGHTA and CDR2 FQGTGA. V was clipped by 4 bases and J by 6 bases; unmatched bases: 7. The CDR3 runs to 15 residues. The CDR3 nucleotides read TGTGCCAGCAGCTACTCAGGACAGGGGATCAATGAGCAGTTCTTC. This gives the protein CASSYSGQGINEQFF.

Ten or more counts support this clonotype. This chain links TRBV20-1 with TRBJ2-5; D is undetermined. Trimming left V 1 base short and J 2 bases short, with 8 bases between. CDR3 length: 13 amino acids. Germline V CDR1 and CDR2: DFQATT, SNEGSKA (reference sequence). CDR3: CSARVSLQETQYF. The DNA for the CDR3 is TGCAGTGCTAGAGTGAGCTTACAAGAGACCCAGTACTTC.

This clonotype was picked up a small number of times. The CDR3 loop is CASSFGTGSMNTEAFF. The CDR3, as DNA: TGCGCCAGCAGCTTCGGGACAGGGTCTATGAACACTGAAGCTTTCTTT. This chain links TRBV5-1 with TRBJ1-1; 9 bases align to TRBD1. The CDR3 spans 16 residues. Trimming removed 2 bases from V and 0 bases from J; junction bases left unmatched: 5. Germline CDR1 and CDR2: SGHRS and YFSETQ.

This chain joins TRBV7-6 and TRBJ2-2; 10 bases align to TRBD1. Germline CDR1 is SGHVS and CDR2 is FNYEAQ. This CDR3 has 17 amino acids. The V segment lost 5 bases and the J segment 2 bases; nucleotides outside the gene matches: 8. Written as DNA, the CDR3 is TGTGCCAGCAGCCATAGGGGACAGGGGATTAACACCGGGGAGCTGTTTTTT. Its translation: CASSHRGQGINTGELFF. The variable domain in full, completed from reference TRBV7-6 and TRBJ2-2, reads GAGVSQSPRYKVTKRGQDVALRCDPISGHVSLYWYRQALGQGPEFLTYFNYEAQQDKSGLPNDRFSAERPEGSISTLTIQRTEQRDSAMYRCASSHRGQGINTGELFFGEGSRLTVL.

This clonotype showed up many times. One junction end disagrees with the germline gene, perhaps due to a read error. This CDR3 is CASNELYGRNNSPLHF. The CDR3 nucleotides are TGTGCCAGCAATGAACTTTATGGGAGGAATAATTCACCCCTCCACTTT. The rearrangement links TRBV2 to TRBJ1-6, with D unresolved. The CDR3 has 16 amino acids. Germline V gives CDR1 SNHLY, CDR2 FYNNEI.

As to this clonotype: Being one base from a much bigger clone, this may be a read error. J is TRBJ1-4 and V is TRBV7-9; D perhaps matches TRBD1 (5 bases). The V gene's germline CDR1 is SEHNR and CDR2 FQNEAQ (reference sequence). The CDR3 length is 15 residues. The CDR3 region is CASSQPTGGVEKLFF. In DNA, the CDR3 is TGCGCCAGCAGCCAACCCACCGGGGGAGTTGAAAAACTGTTTTTT.

The chain joins TRBV10-3 to TRBJ1-2, with no clear D. Germline CDR1 is ENHRY and CDR2 is SYGVKD. V was shortened by 0 bases and J by 4 bases, with 6 bases between the two germline ends. This CDR3 spans 13 amino acids. Here the CDR3 reads CAISESTVYGYTF. Written as DNA, the CDR3 is TGTGCCATCAGTGAGTCCACAGTCTATGGCTACACCTTC.

The genes are TRBV2 and TRBJ1-2; D might be TRBD1 (6 bases). Germline values: CDR1 SNHLY, CDR2 FYNNEI. This CDR3 has 14 residues. V shed 4 bases and J shed 6 bases, with 15 bases lying between them. CDR3 nucleotides: TGTGCCAGCAGTGCTAGAGGGGGTTTCGATGGCTACACCTTC. It specifies CASSARGGFDGYTF.

This clonotype was counted a few times. The chain has TRBV7-9 and TRBJ1-1; D not resolved. CDR1 and CDR2 from the germline V gene are SEHNR and FQNEAQ (reference sequence). V gave up 5 bases and J gave up 1 base, with 8 bases separating them. There are 13 residues in the CDR3. CDR3 nucleotide sequence: TGTGCCAGCAGCCCGTGGGGGAACACTGAAGCTTTCTTT. Its protein product is CASSPWGNTEAFF.

This clonotype was observed many times. A read error may account for a junction end that differs from germline. The rearrangement uses TRBV5-1 and TRBJ1-1, with D possibly matching TRBD1 (5 bases). The CDR3 contains 14 residues. CDR1 and CDR2 (germline): SGHRS, YFSETQ. CDR3 DNA sequence: TGTGCCAGCAGCTTACAAGGGGTGAACACTGAAGCTTTCTTT. Protein: CASSLQGVNTEAFF.

The rearrangement links TRBV2 to TRBJ1-4, with no clear D. Between the trimmed V and J ends, which lost 3 bases and 3 bases, there was a span of 8 bases. Germline V gene lookup returns CDR1 SNHLY and CDR2 FYNNEI. The CDR3 is 14 residues long. CDR3 residues: CASSDRRANEKLFF. Here the CDR3 DNA reads TGTGCCAGCAGTGACCGGCGGGCTAATGAAAAACTGTTTTTT.

This sequence joins TRBV7-3 and TRBJ2-2; 8 positions match TRBD1. With V trimmed by 8 bases and J by 4 bases, 9 bases remained unmatched. CDR3 length equals 15 residues. CDR1 is SGHTA, CDR2 FQGTGA, per germline. As DNA, the CDR3 is TGTGCCAGCCGACCTAATACAGGGGGCACCGGGGAGCTGTTTTTT. It codes for CASRPNTGGTGELFF. The full variable domain, rest sourced from reference TRBV7-3 and TRBJ2-2, is GAGVSQTPSNKVTEKGKYVELRCDPISGHTALYWYRQSLGQGPEFLIYFQGTGAADDSGLPNDRFFAVRPEGSVSTLKIQRTERGDSAVYLCASRPNTGGTGELFFGEGSRLTVL.